The 23 T cell receptor beta chains listed next were all sequenced from one sample in a study of shared clonotypes between healthy human individuals. Assay used: immunoSEQ multiplex PCR; TCRdb lists only in-frame clones, some missing. The sample includes roughly 700,000 clones, over 65% of them seen just once. Sequencing was carried out using memory CD4+ T cells sorted from blood. As for subset: CD45RA-negative fraction. The receptors were gathered from a woman between 25 and 40 years old in good health.

J is TRBJ2-1 and V is TRBV4-1; 10 bases line up with TRBD2. CDR1 is MGHRA, CDR2 YSYEKL, per germline. The CDR3 loop spans 16 amino acids. Trimming cost V 6 bases and J 8 bases; bases outside gene matches: 13. CDR3 sequence (DNA): TGCGCCAGCAGAAATCCAGCGGGAGGGTCGGGGCATGAGCAGTTCTTC. Amino acids: CASRNPAGGSGHEQFF.

Only one count was recorded for this clone. In the same sample, other DNA sequences code for this CDR3. This chain links TRBV19 with TRBJ1-5; D is uncertain. Trimming took off 5 bases at V and 5 bases at J, with 10 bases between the two ends. This CDR3 is 13 amino acids long. Germline CDR1 is LNHDA and CDR2 is SQIVND (reference sequence). Written as DNA, the CDR3 is TGTGCCAGTAGTGTCCGGGGTGATCAGCCCCAGCATTTT. Its translation is CASSVRGDQPQHF.

The V gene is TRBV9, the J gene TRBJ2-1; 8 positions match TRBD1. The CDR3 has 15 amino acids. Trimming at V came to 2 bases and at J to 3 bases, leaving 4 bases not matched to a gene. Germline values: CDR1 SGDLS, CDR2 YYNGEE. The DNA of the CDR3 is TGTGCCAGCAGCGTTTTACAGGGGGGCTACAATGAGCAGTTCTTC. Protein product: CASSVLQGGYNEQFF.

This sequence joins TRBV2 and TRBJ1-2; 8 nucleotides match TRBD1. Germline V lookup: CDR1 SNHLY, CDR2 FYNNEI. Losses at the gene ends were 4 bases for V and 12 bases for J; bases not matched to a gene: 4. The CDR3 is 11 residues long. Here the CDR3 DNA reads TGTGCCAGCAGTGCTCAGGGGGCGAACACCTTC. Protein product: CASSAQGANTF.

This clone was detected once. This chain links TRBV19 with TRBJ1-1, with a possible D match to TRBD1 (5 bases). The CDR3 length is 13 residues. Trimming removed 10 bases from V and 4 bases from J, with 16 bases in between. Germline assignment: CDR1 LNHDA and CDR2 SQIVND (reference sequence). CDR3 coding DNA: TGTGCCACCTCGGGGAGGGGAATCACTGAAGCTTTCTTT. As protein: CATSGRGITEAFF.

The chain couples TRBV19 to TRBJ2-1, with TRBD2 matching over 9 bases. With 5 bases clipped from V and 8 bases from J, the junction kept 10 bases outside the gene matches. This CDR3 is built from 15 residues. Germline V gene data show CDR1 as LNHDA and CDR2 as SQIVND (reference sequence). The CDR3 nucleotides are TGTGCCAGTAGTCCCACTAGGACTAGCGTGGATGAGCAGTTCTTC. Residues: CASSPTRTSVDEQFF.

The gene calls are TRBV5-4 and TRBJ2-7; 7 nucleotides line up with TRBD1. V was clipped by 5 bases and J by 0 bases; unmatched bases: 5. The CDR3 is made up of 14 amino acids. From germline, CDR1 is SGHNT and CDR2 YYREEE (reference sequence). CDR3 nucleotide sequence: TGTGCCAGCAGTGAGCAGGGGGACTCCTACGAGCAGTACTTC. It yields the protein CASSEQGDSYEQYF.

CDR3 nucleotide sequence: TGTGCCAGCAGGGGAGCGGGAGTCGATGAGCAGTTCTTC. The encoded protein is CASRGAGVDEQFF. V is TRBV4-2 and J is TRBJ2-1; 8 bases map to TRBD2. The CDR3 sequence is 13 residues long. Germline V gives CDR1 LGHNA, CDR2 YNFKEQ. The ends lost 6 bases at V and 8 bases at J; junction bases unmatched: 6.

The genes are TRBV30 and TRBJ1-2; possible D gene TRBD1, 5 bases. Trimming took off 5 bases at V and 8 bases at J, with 15 bases between the two ends. Germline V gene sequence: CDR1 GTSNPN, CDR2 SVGIG (reference sequence). The CDR3 runs to 12 residues. The CDR3 region is CAWDGGARGYTF. The CDR3 DNA is TGTGCCTGGGATGGGGGTGCTAGGGGCTACACCTTC.

For this clone: The same CDR3 can be traced to other DNA sequences in this sample. V usage is TRBV7-9 and J usage is TRBJ2-7; 10 nucleotides match TRBD2. The CDR3 is made up of 14 amino acids. Germline assignment: CDR1 SEHNR and CDR2 FQNEAQ (reference sequence). Germline trimming cut 2 bases from V and 4 bases from J; bases unmatched to any gene: 2. CDR3 bases: TGTGCCAGCAGCTTACTAGCGGGAGATTACGAGCAGTACTTC. Residues: CASSLLAGDYEQYF. Complete variable domain (other parts from reference TRBV7-9 and TRBJ2-7): DTGVSQNPRHKITKRGQNVTFRCDPISEHNRLYWYRQTLGQGPEFLTYFQNEAQLEKSRLLSDRFSAERPKGSFSTLEIQRTEQGDSAMYLCASSLLAGDYEQYFGPGTRLTVT.

This clone was seen only a few times. Other DNA variants within this sample encode the same CDR3. The V gene is TRBV28, the J gene TRBJ1-2, with 10 bases matching TRBD1. Per the germline V gene, CDR1 is MDHEN and CDR2 is SYDVKM. Germline trimming cut 6 bases from V and 1 base from J; bases unmatched to any gene: 5. The CDR3 totals 15 residues. As DNA, the CDR3 is TGTGCCAGCAGGCTGGGACAGGGGATTAACTATGGCTACACCTTC. Protein: CASRLGQGINYGYTF.

This chain connects TRBV6-4 to TRBJ1-2, with 9 bases lining up with TRBD1. Germline assignment: CDR1 MRHNA and CDR2 SNTAGT. CDR3 size: 16 residues. With 6 bases clipped from V and 4 bases from J, the junction kept 12 bases outside the gene matches. Here the CDR3 DNA reads TGTGCCAGCAGCCCTGTTGGGGGACAGGGTGCCTATGGCTACACCTTC. Its protein product is CASSPVGGQGAYGYTF.

The CDR3 bases are TGTGCCAGCAGCCAACTTGGGACAGGGGGCAGCTACGAGCAGTACTTC. The encoded protein is CASSQLGTGGSYEQYF. This chain links TRBV4-2 with TRBJ2-7; 12 bases map to TRBD1. The CDR3 spans 16 residues. Germline V CDR1 and CDR2: LGHNA, YNFKEQ. V was pared by 2 bases and J by 3 bases, with 5 bases of the junction left unmatched.

The chain joins TRBV5-1 to TRBJ2-7, with a tentative D call TRBD1 (5 bases). The CDR3 has 14 residues. Germline values: CDR1 SGHRS, CDR2 YFSETQ. V lost 5 bases to trimming and J lost 4 bases, with 16 bases between them. CDR3 bases: TGCGCCAGCAGAGACCCAGGGAAACGGTACGAGCAGTACTTC. It translates to CASRDPGKRYEQYF.

This clone was seen just once. The V and J genes are TRBV7-9 and TRBJ2-5, with D maybe TRBD1 (6 bases). The CDR3 covers 16 residues. V was trimmed by 5 bases and J by 5 bases, leaving 21 bases between them. CDR1 SEHNR and CDR2 FQNEAQ come from the germline V gene (reference sequence). The CDR3 DNA sequence: TGTGCCAGCAGCAATAGCGTGGCAGGGGTAGAGGAGACCCAGTACTTC. Its protein product is CASSNSVAGVEETQYF.

V gene TRBV5-1 combines with J gene TRBJ2-3, with unresolved D. There are 12 residues in the CDR3. Trimming removed 5 bases from V and 1 base from J, with 5 bases in between. From germline, CDR1 is SGHRS and CDR2 YFSETQ. The CDR3, as DNA: TGCGCCAGCAGTAAGGGCACAGATACGCAGTATTTT. Residues: CASSKGTDTQYF. Looking up the rest from reference TRBV5-1 and TRBJ2-3 gives the full variable domain: KAGVTQTPRYLIKTRGQQVTLSCSPISGHRSVSWYQQTPGQGLQFLFEYFSETQRNKGNFPGRFSGRQFSNSRSEMNVSTLELGDSALYLCASSKGTDTQYFGPGTRLTVL.

V usage is TRBV6-1 and J usage is TRBJ2-7; 7 positions match TRBD1. The CDR3 is made up of 12 amino acids. Losses at the gene ends were 5 bases for V and 7 bases for J; bases not matched to a gene: 5. Germline CDR1 MNHNS, CDR2 SASEGT. Written as DNA, the CDR3 is TGTGCCAGCAGTACGACAGGGCGGGAGCAGTACTTC. Protein: CASSTTGREQYF.

The gene calls are TRBV11-1 and TRBJ1-1; 7 nucleotides agree with TRBD1. V shed 5 bases, J shed 2 bases, and the junction held 8 bases outside the gene matches. Germline V gene sequence: CDR1 SGHAT, CDR2 FQDESV (reference sequence). This CDR3 region has 15 residues. CDR3 protein: CASSPVGTANTEAFF. CDR3 nucleotide sequence: TGTGCCAGCAGCCCGGTAGGGACAGCTAACACTGAAGCTTTCTTT.

J is TRBJ2-6 and V is TRBV28; 7 nucleotides match TRBD1. With V trimmed by 5 bases and J by 1 base, 5 bases remained unmatched. Germline-derived CDR1 and CDR2 are MDHEN and SYDVKM. This CDR3 has 16 residues. The CDR3 coding sequence is TGTGCCAGCAGTGTGGACAGGAATTCTGGGGCCAACGTCCTGACTTTC. It codes for CASSVDRNSGANVLTF.

This chain connects TRBV19 to TRBJ1-5, with D perhaps matching TRBD1 (5 bases). CDR3 length: 15 amino acids. The V gene lost 3 bases and the J gene lost 4 bases, with 13 bases spanning the gap. Germline loops: CDR1 LNHDA, CDR2 SQIVND (reference sequence). CDR3 sequence: CASSIEYRINQPQHF. CDR3 DNA sequence: TGTGCCAGTAGTATTGAATACAGGATTAATCAGCCCCAGCATTTT.

The V call is TRBV5-1, the J call TRBJ2-5; D might be TRBD2 (5 bases). CDR1 is SGHRS, CDR2 YFSETQ, per germline. This CDR3 comprises 15 residues. V was shortened by 1 base and J by 3 bases, with 13 bases between the two germline ends. The CDR3 is CASSLSRTREETQYF. The DNA of the CDR3 is TGCGCCAGCAGCTTGTCGAGAACTAGAGAAGAGACCCAGTACTTC.

This clone occurred many times. The chain is built from TRBV7-9 and TRBJ1-2; D may be TRBD1 (5 bases). The CDR3 totals 13 residues. The germline V gene has CDR1 SEHNR and CDR2 FQNEAQ (reference sequence). V lost 11 bases and J 1 base, leaving 14 bases between the germline ends. The CDR3 DNA reads as TGTGCCGGGGCGGTGGGGTATAACTATGGCTACACCTTC. It yields the protein CAGAVGYNYGYTF.

This clone was seen only once. The chain carries TRBV2 and TRBJ1-1, with TRBD1 identical over 7 bases. Trimming cost V 7 bases and J 4 bases; bases outside gene matches: 12. The germline gives CDR1 SNHLY, CDR2 FYNNEI. The CDR3 is made up of 15 amino acids. The CDR3 sequence is CASIGDSSIVTEAFF. CDR3 coding DNA: TGTGCCAGCATAGGGGACAGTAGCATAGTCACTGAAGCTTTCTTT.